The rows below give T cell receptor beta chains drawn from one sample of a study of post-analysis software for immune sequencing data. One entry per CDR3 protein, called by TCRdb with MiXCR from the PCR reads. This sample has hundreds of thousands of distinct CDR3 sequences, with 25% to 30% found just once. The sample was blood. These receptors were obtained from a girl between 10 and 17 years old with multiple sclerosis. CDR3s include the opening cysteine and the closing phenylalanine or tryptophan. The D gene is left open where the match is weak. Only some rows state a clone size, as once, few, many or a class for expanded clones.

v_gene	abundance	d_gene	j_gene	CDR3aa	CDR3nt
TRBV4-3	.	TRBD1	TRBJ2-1	CASSYDRGNYNEQFF	TGCGCCAGCAGCTACGACAGGGGTAACTACAATGAGCAGTTCTTC
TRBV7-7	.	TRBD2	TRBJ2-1	CASSSRGGAYNEQFF	TGTGCTAGCAGCTCGCGCGGGGGAGCGTACAATGAGCAGTTCTTC
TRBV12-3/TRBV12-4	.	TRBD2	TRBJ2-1	CASSKLAGGTIWNEQFF	TGTGCCAGCAGTAAACTAGCGGGGGGGACTATTTGGAATGAGCAGTTCTTC
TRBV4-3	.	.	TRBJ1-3	CASSPKGGGNTIYF	TGCGCCAGCAGCCCTAAGGGAGGGGGAAACACCATATATTTT
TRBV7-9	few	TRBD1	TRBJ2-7	CASSQGGQGSYEQYF	TGTGCCAGCAGCCAGGGTGGACAGGGATCTTACGAGCAGTACTTC
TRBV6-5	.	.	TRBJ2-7	CASRDQGWSSNEQYF	TGTGCCAGCAGAGATCAGGGGTGGAGCTCCAACGAGCAGTACTTC
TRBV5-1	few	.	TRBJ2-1	CASSLDMGFLNNEQFF	TGCGCCAGCAGCTTGGATATGGGGTTTCTGAACAATGAGCAGTTCTTC
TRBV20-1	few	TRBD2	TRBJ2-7	CSAGRGYEQYF	TGCAGTGCTGGGAGGGGCTACGAGCAGTACTTC
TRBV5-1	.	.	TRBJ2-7	CASSLEAGQKLYEQYF	TGCGCCAGCAGCTTGGAAGCGGGACAGAAGCTCTACGAGCAGTACTTC
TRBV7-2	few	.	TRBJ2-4	CASSSTQGGAPNIQYF	TGTGCCAGCAGCTCGACGCAAGGGGGTGCCCCCAACATTCAGTACTTC
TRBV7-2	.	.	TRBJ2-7	CASSLVKAIGGEQYF	TGTGCCAGCAGCTTGGTCAAGGCGATAGGAGGGGAGCAGTACTTC
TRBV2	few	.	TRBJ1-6	CASSREAYNSPLHF	TGTGCCAGCAGCAGGGAGGCCTATAATTCACCCCTCCACTTT
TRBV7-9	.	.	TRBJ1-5	CASSLAGGPPQHF	TGTGCCAGCAGCTTAGCGGGGGGACCGCCCCAGCATTTT
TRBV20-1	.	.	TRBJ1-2	CSARRGSGYTF	TGCAGTGCCCGGCGAGGCAGTGGCTACACCTTC
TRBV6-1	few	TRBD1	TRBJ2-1	CASRRPRQGPYNEQFF	TGTGCCAGCAGGAGACCGAGACAGGGGCCTTACAATGAGCAGTTCTTC
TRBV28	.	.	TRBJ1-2	CASSSGRPAGYTF	TGTGCCAGCAGCTCTGGACGCCCCGCTGGCTACACCTTC
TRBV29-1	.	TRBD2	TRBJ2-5	CSVGGARGSQETQYF	TGCAGCGTCGGGGGGGCCCGAGGGTCCCAAGAGACCCAGTACTTC
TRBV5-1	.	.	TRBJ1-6	CASSLEAGPWAPLHF	TGCGCCAGCAGCTTGGAGGCAGGGCCGTGGGCACCCCTCCACTTT
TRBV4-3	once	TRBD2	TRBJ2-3	CASSQEMNSGRTDTQYF	TGCGCCAGCAGCCAAGAAATGAATAGCGGGAGGACAGATACGCAGTATTTT
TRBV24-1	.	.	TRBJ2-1	CATETTGGYNEQFF	TGTGCCACAGAGACAACCGGCGGATACAATGAGCAGTTCTTC
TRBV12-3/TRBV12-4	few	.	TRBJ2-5	CASSPGLSETQYF	TGTGCCAGCAGTCCAGGACTATCGGAGACCCAGTACTTC
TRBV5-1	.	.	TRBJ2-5	CASSLVTGAVETQYF	TGCGCCAGCAGCTTGGTAACTGGGGCGGTAGAGACCCAGTACTTC
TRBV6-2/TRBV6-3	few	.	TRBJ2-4	CASSYNGRGFGNIQYF	TGTGCCAGCAGTTACAATGGAAGAGGGTTCGGAAACATTCAGTACTTC
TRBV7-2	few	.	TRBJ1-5	CASSLALVGNQPQHF	TGTGCCAGCAGCTTAGCCCTAGTGGGCAATCAGCCCCAGCATTTT
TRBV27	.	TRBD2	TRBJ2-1	CASSLFGGDNQFF	TGTGCCAGCAGTTTATTCGGGGGGGACAACCAGTTCTTC
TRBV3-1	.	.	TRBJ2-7	CASSQGGPLRFHEQYF	TGTGCCAGCAGCCAAGGGGGCCCCCTACGCTTCCACGAGCAGTACTTC
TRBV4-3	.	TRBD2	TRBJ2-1	CASSQDSGYDNEQFF	TGCGCCAGCAGCCAAGATAGCGGGTACGACAATGAGCAGTTCTTC
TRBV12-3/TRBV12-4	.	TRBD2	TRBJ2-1	CASSLAGGGNNEQFF	TGTGCCAGCAGTTTAGCGGGCGGGGGAAACAATGAGCAGTTCTTC